This record covers a single TCR beta chain. The antigen is not known. This entry is derived from a study of cytomegalovirus exposure and HLA in healthy donors. The study's findings and limits: The tendency of first-cohort TCR clusters to co-occur in the 120 or so validation repertoires was the finding of a later analysis. In vitro work confirmed that three CMV-associated chains recognize CMV antigens.

The junction had 9 bases not matched to a gene; V was cut back by 6 bases and J by 8 bases. The CDR3 is 14 amino acids. From germline, CDR1 is MNHEY and CDR2 SVGAGI. Method: immunoSEQ multiplex PCR; TCRdb's copy keeps in-frame clones and lacks some. The sample yields 150,000 or so clones, approximately 81% seen once. Material for sequencing was PBMCs. The origin of this receptor is a man aged 25-45 years in good health and CMV-seropositive. The chain combines TRBV6-5 with TRBJ2-3; 9 bases map to TRBD1. Written as DNA, the CDR3 is TGTGCCAGCAGGATCCGGGACAGGGATGGTACGCAGTATTTT. Its translation is CASRIRDRDGTQYF.